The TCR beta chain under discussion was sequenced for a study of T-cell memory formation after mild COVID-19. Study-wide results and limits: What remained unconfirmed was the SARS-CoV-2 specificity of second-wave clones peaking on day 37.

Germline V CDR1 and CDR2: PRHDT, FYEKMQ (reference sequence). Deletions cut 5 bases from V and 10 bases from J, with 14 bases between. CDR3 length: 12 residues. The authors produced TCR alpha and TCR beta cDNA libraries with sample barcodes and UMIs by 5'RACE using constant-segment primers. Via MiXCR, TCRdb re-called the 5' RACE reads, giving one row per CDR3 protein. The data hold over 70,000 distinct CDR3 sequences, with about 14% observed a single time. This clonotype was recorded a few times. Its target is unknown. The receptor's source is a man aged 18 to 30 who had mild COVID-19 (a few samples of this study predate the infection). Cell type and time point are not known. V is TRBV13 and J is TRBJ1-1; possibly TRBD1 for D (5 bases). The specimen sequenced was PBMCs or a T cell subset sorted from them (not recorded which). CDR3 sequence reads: CASSQTPRGAFF. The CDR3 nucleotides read TGTGCCAGCAGCCAGACGCCGAGGGGAGCTTTCTTT.